The clone carrying this T cell receptor (beta chain) was observed at least ten times. Its antigen is not identified. The sample belongs to a study of T cells in Graves' hyperthyroidism and ophthalmopathy. About the study: Staff took peripheral blood when the initial diagnosis was made, before any treatment began.

Germline trimming cut 5 bases from V and 5 bases from J; bases unmatched to any gene: 4. The CDR3 runs to 12 residues. The germline CDR1 and CDR2 sequences are DFQATT and SNEGSKA (reference sequence). The study based diagnoses on clinical symptoms, serum thyroxine and TRAb, thyroid ultrasound and orbital computed tomography. RNA transcripts served as the template for amplifying TCR beta CDR3 regions. HTBI primers were the set used in a first-round RT-PCR of the TCR CDR3. TCRdb re-analysed the multiplex PCR reads in MiXCR, keeping a single row per CDR3 protein. The sample records 500,000 to 700,000 distinct CDR3 sequences, over 15% being singletons. Study results and limitations: Appearing also in blood were most of the thyroid clonotypes expanded above 0.001.

The TCR originated in a woman younger than 30 with Graves' hyperthyroidism. The sequenced sample was blood. The chain carries TRBV20-1 and TRBJ2-3; 7 bases map to TRBD2. DNA of the CDR3: TGCAGTGCTGGGTCTAGCGGAGATACGCAGTATTTT. This sequence encodes CSAGSSGDTQYF.